Listed below are T cell receptor beta chains from one sample, sequenced in a study of response to subunit inactivated influenza vaccine. TCRdb fed the RT-PCR reads into MiXCR, producing one record per CDR3 protein. The sample holds more than 200,000 distinct CDR3 sequences, more than 10% seen once. Source: non-naive T cells sorted from PBMCs, taken around 15 days before vaccination. The receptors stem from a middle-aged man who received an inactivated influenza vaccine. CDR3s include the opening cysteine and the closing phenylalanine or tryptophan. D genes are given only for firm matches. Size tells how often a clone was seen (once, few, many) or the class of an expanded clone, and some rows leave it out.

clone_size j_call v_call d_call cdr3_nt cdr3_aa
NA TRBJ1-1 TRBV5-1 NA TGCGCCAGCAGCTGGGATCCTAACACTGAAGCTTTCTTT CASSWDPNTEAFF
few TRBJ1-4 TRBV4-1 NA TGCGCCAGCAGCCTGATCGTTGGTGGTGAAGAAAAACTGTTTTTT CASSLIVGGEEKLFF
NA TRBJ2-5 TRBV5-4 NA TGTGCCAGCAGCTTTCAAGAAGGATCAAAGACCCAGTACTTC CASSFQEGSKTQYF
few TRBJ1-5 TRBV6-1 NA TGTGCCAGCAGTGAATTCGGCAAACAAGATCAGCCCCAGCATTTT CASSEFGKQDQPQHF
NA TRBJ2-5 TRBV18 TRBD1 TGTGCCAGCTCTACGGGACAGCCTGGCCAAGAGACCCAGTACTTC CASSTGQPGQETQYF
many TRBJ2-3 TRBV4-2 NA TGTGCCAGCAGCCTTTCAGCGAATACCGCAGATACGCAGTATTTT CASSLSANTADTQYF
few TRBJ1-4 TRBV29-1 NA TGCAGCGTTGAGGAGGGTATGAGGGAAAAACTGTTTTTT CSVEEGMREKLFF
few TRBJ1-1 TRBV18 NA TGTGCCAGCTCGCCGGCTCCGACAGGGAACACTGAAGCTTTCTTT CASSPAPTGNTEAFF
few TRBJ1-2 TRBV6-5 NA TGTGCCAGCAGGGGGTCTTGGGGCTACACCTTC CASRGSWGYTF
few TRBJ2-7 TRBV27 NA TGTGCCAGCAGTCCGACCGGGACGGGCTACGAGCAGTACTTC CASSPTGTGYEQYF
few TRBJ2-3 TRBV5-1 NA TGCGCCAGCAGCTTGGTTCCGGGCGCAGATACGCAGTATTTT CASSLVPGADTQYF
few TRBJ1-1 TRBV3-1 NA TGTGCCAGCAGCCTCGTCCAGGGAGGCACTGAAGCTTTCTTT CASSLVQGGTEAFF
NA TRBJ2-7 TRBV10-3 TRBD2 TGTGCCACTGAAACTAGCGGGAGGGGCGAGCAGTACTTC CATETSGRGEQYF
many TRBJ2-1 TRBV11-2 TRBD1 TGTGCCAGCAGCTTAGGGACAGGGGTAAATGAGCAGTTCTTC CASSLGTGVNEQFF
NA TRBJ2-5 TRBV20-1 NA TGCAGTGCCATCTTAGCCGGGTCAGAGACCCAGTACTTC CSAILAGSETQYF
few TRBJ2-5 TRBV2 NA TGTGCCAGCAGTGCGGGCAGGGGAGAGACCCAGTACTTC CASSAGRGETQYF
NA TRBJ2-1 TRBV29-1 NA TGCAGCGGGGGGGGCCCCGGTGAGCAGTTCTTC CSGGGPGEQFF
few TRBJ2-4 TRBV7-9 NA TGTGCCAGCAGCCAAAGACTACTACTAGCCAAAAACATTCAGTACTTC CASSQRLLLAKNIQYF
few TRBJ2-3 TRBV5-1 TRBD2 TGCGCCAGCAGCCTTCTAGCGGGGGGGCGGGCAGATACGCAGTATTTT CASSLLAGGRADTQYF
many TRBJ1-1 TRBV18 NA TGTGCCAGCAAGGACGGGCGAAACACTGAAGCTTTCTTT CASKDGRNTEAFF
NA TRBJ1-5 TRBV9 NA TGTGCCAGCAGCGTAGGCGCGGCGCCGGGACAGCCCCAGCATTTT CASSVGAAPGQPQHF
many TRBJ1-1 TRBV4-1 NA TGCGCCAGCAGCCAAGACTCGGGGGCCGACACTGAAGCTTTCTTT CASSQDSGADTEAFF
many TRBJ2-7 TRBV7-9 NA TGTGCCAGCACCGTGTCGGTGTACGAGCAGTACTTC CASTVSVYEQYF
NA TRBJ2-3 TRBV20-1 TRBD2 TGCAGTGCTAGCCGACTAGCGAGGGATACGCAGTATTTT CSASRLARDTQYF
NA TRBJ2-3 TRBV20-1 NA TGCAGTGCTAGAGCGGTCACGACAAAAGGAGGCACAGATACGCAGTATTTT CSARAVTTKGGTDTQYF
NA TRBJ2-1 TRBV11-2 TRBD1 TGTGCCAGCAGCTTTTCCCGGGACAGCAATGGGCAGTTCTTC CASSFSRDSNGQFF
few TRBJ2-7 TRBV20-1 TRBD2 TGCAGTGCGCGTAAACTAGCGGGAGCGTATATGGGCGAGCAGTACTTC CSARKLAGAYMGEQYF
many TRBJ1-2 TRBV29-1 NA TGCAGCGTCAACTCCGGGGGGGCGAACTATGGCTACACCTTC CSVNSGGANYGYTF
many TRBJ2-5 TRBV7-9 NA TGTGCCAGCAGCACGGGGTCGGGAGAGACCCAGTACTTC CASSTGSGETQYF
few TRBJ2-7 TRBV27 NA TGTGCCAGCAAGGGAGAAACCTGGGGCAGCTCCTACGAGCAGTACTTC CASKGETWGSSYEQYF
many TRBJ1-4 TRBV4-2 NA TGTGCCAGCAGCCCATCAGTGACAACTAATGAAAAACTGTTTTTT CASSPSVTTNEKLFF
many TRBJ2-3 TRBV9 TRBD2 TGTGCCAGCAGCGTAGCTAGCGGGAGTAGCACAGATACGCAGTATTTT CASSVASGSSTDTQYF
NA TRBJ2-5 TRBV9 NA TGTGCCAGCAGCACCCAACCGGGCCCTCAAGAGACCCAGTACTTC CASSTQPGPQETQYF
few TRBJ2-7 TRBV28 NA TGTGCCAGCAGGCCATCGACGGCGAGTTGGTACGAGCAGTACTTC CASRPSTASWYEQYF
few TRBJ2-7 TRBV20-1 TRBD2 TGCAGTGCGGAGACGGCTAGCGGGTTTTTCGAGCAGTACTTC CSAETASGFFEQYF
NA TRBJ2-5 TRBV6-5 TRBD1 TGTGCCAGCAGCAGGGACAGGGTGGCCCAGTACTTC CASSRDRVAQYF
many TRBJ1-5 TRBV7-9 NA TGTGCCAGCAGCTTAGCGCCTTTTGGGGAAAGCAATCAGCCCCAGCATTTT CASSLAPFGESNQPQHF
once TRBJ2-1 TRBV20-1 NA TGCAGTGCGAATAGGGGGGATGGCAATGAGCAGTTCTTC CSANRGDGNEQFF
NA TRBJ1-1 TRBV28 NA TGTGCCAGCAGCGTGCGCACTGAAGCTTTCTTT CASSVRTEAFF
NA TRBJ2-2 TRBV6-1 NA TGTGCCAGCAGGGGCCGGTCGGGGACCGGGGAGCTGTTTTTT CASRGRSGTGELFF
few TRBJ2-2 TRBV6-5 NA TGTGCCAGCAGTTACTCGGTCCTGGGGACCGGGGAGCTGTTTTTT CASSYSVLGTGELFF
few TRBJ1-5 TRBV6-2/TRBV6-3 TRBD1 TGTGCCAGCAGTTACGGGGCAGGGGGCGGAGGTCAGCCCCAGCATTTT CASSYGAGGGGQPQHF
few TRBJ2-5 TRBV20-1 TRBD1 TGCAGTGCCGCGTCCAGGGGGCGCTGGGAGACCCAGTACTTC CSAASRGRWETQYF
NA TRBJ2-3 TRBV7-9 NA TGTGCCAGCAGCTATCCTGTTCTTAGTCCAGATACGCAGTATTTT CASSYPVLSPDTQYF
few TRBJ2-5 TRBV5-1 NA TGCGCCAGCAGAGTCGGGGAAGAGACCCAGTACTTC CASRVGEETQYF
NA TRBJ2-3 TRBV7-2 NA TGTGCCAGCAGCTTAGTGGCAAGTTCAGATACGCAGTATTTT CASSLVASSDTQYF
few TRBJ2-7 TRBV6-2/TRBV6-3 TRBD2 TGTGCCAGCAGTTACCCCACTAGCGGCTACGAGCAGTACTTC CASSYPTSGYEQYF
NA TRBJ2-3 TRBV7-9 NA TGTGCCAGCAGCTTAGAGTGGCTAGACACAGATACGCAGTATTTT CASSLEWLDTDTQYF
many TRBJ2-3 TRBV20-1 TRBD2 TGCAGTGCTAGCGGGAGGAGCACAGATACGCAGTATTTT CSASGRSTDTQYF
NA TRBJ1-4 TRBV5-4 NA TGTGCCAGCAGCAATCAGGGACTGAATGAAAAACTGTTTTTT CASSNQGLNEKLFF
few TRBJ1-4 TRBV14 NA TGTGCCAGCAGCCCCGGAGGGGGGGTAGCAACTAATGAAAAACTGTTTTTT CASSPGGGVATNEKLFF
few TRBJ2-7 TRBV14 TRBD2 TGTGCCAGCGCAAATAGCGGGGACACTTACGAGCAGTACTTC CASANSGDTYEQYF
many TRBJ2-1 TRBV11-1 TRBD1 TGTGCCAGCAGCCCCGGGACAGGGAGCGATGAGCAGTTCTTC CASSPGTGSDEQFF